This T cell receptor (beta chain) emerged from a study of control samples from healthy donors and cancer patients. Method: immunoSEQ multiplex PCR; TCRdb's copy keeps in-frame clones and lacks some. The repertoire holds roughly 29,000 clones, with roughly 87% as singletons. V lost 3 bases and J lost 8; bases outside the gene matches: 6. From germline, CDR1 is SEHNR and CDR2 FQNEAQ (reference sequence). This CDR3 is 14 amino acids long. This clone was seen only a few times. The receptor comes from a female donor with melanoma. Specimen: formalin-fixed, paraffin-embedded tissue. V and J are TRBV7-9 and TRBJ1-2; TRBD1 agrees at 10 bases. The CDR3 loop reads CASSFGQGVEGYTF. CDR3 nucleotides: TGTGCCAGCAGCTTCGGACAGGGGGTGGAGGGCTACACCTTC.